Listed here are 9 T cell receptor beta chains from one sample, sequenced in a study of CD8+ T cells in alopecia areata. Once RNA had been extracted, it was reverse transcribed into cDNA to act as the sequencing template. Data came from immunoSEQ multiplex PCR; TCRdb stores just in-frame clones and leaves some out. The sample includes around 210,000 clones, 56% of them seen just once. The sequenced sample was CD8+ T cells sorted from blood. These receptors all stem from a human donor in good health.

This chain links TRBV9 with TRBJ2-7; D remains ambiguous. In germline, CDR1 is SGDLS, CDR2 YYNGEE. This CDR3 has 14 amino acids. Trimming stripped 0 bases from V and 2 bases from J, with 9 bases between. The CDR3 bases are TGTGCCAGCAGCGTAGCTGATATAGCCTACGAGCAGTACTTC. Translating it yields CASSVADIAYEQYF. The full variable domain, in which reference TRBV9 and TRBJ2-7 provide the parts outside the CDR3, is DSGVTQTPKHLITATGQRVTLRCSPRSGDLSVYWYQQSLDQGLQFLIQYYNGEERAKGNILERFSAQQFPDLHSELNLSSLELGDSALYFCASSVADIAYEQYFGPGTRLTVT.

CDR3 bases: TGTGCCAGCAGCTTAAGGGCAGCCGACTATGGCTACACCTTC. The encoded protein is CASSLRAADYGYTF. This chain uses TRBV7-8 with TRBJ1-2; unclear D gene. The CDR3 consists of 14 residues. V was shortened by 2 bases and J by 3 bases, with 10 bases between the two germline ends. The V gene's germline CDR1 is SGHVS and CDR2 FQNEAQ.

The rearrangement links TRBV9 to TRBJ2-3; D is ambiguous. Germline lookup yields CDR1 SGDLS and CDR2 YYNGEE. The CDR3 consists of 12 residues. V dropped 4 bases and J dropped 2 bases, with 5 bases sitting between them. As DNA, the CDR3 is TGTGCCAGCAGCTCCGACACAGATACGCAGTATTTT. Its translation: CASSSDTDTQYF.

This clone was counted ten times or more. The J gene is TRBJ2-1, the V gene TRBV27, with D possibly being TRBD2 (7 bases). The CDR3 runs 15 residues. Germline V gene sequence: CDR1 MNHEY, CDR2 SMNVEV (reference sequence). Trimming pared 6 bases from V and 7 bases from J, leaving 19 bases between. CDR3 residues: CASSRGGGVVNEQFF. The CDR3 DNA reads TGTGCCAGCAGCCGCGGGGGCGGGGTTGTAAATGAGCAGTTCTTC.

This chain links TRBV4-1 with TRBJ2-7; 8 bases fit TRBD1. Germline CDR1 reads MGHRA; CDR2 reads YSYEKL. The CDR3 is 16 amino acids. The ends lost 1 base at V and 5 bases at J; junction bases unmatched: 10. This CDR3 is CASSQGPGQGLNEQYF. DNA for the CDR3: TGCGCCAGCAGCCAAGGGCCAGGACAGGGATTAAACGAGCAGTACTTC.

The rearrangement joins TRBV13 to TRBJ2-7, with a tentative D call TRBD1 (5 bases). The CDR3 sequence is 14 residues long. CDR1 is PRHDT, CDR2 FYEKMQ, per germline (reference sequence). The ends were cut back, 5 bases at V and 0 bases at J, with 11 bases in the middle. CDR3 in DNA: TGTGCCAGCAGCGGGGCAGAAGGCTCCTACGAGCAGTACTTC. Protein: CASSGAEGSYEQYF. Based on the CDR3 plus reference TRBV13 and TRBJ2-7, the full variable domain is AAGVIQSPRHLIKEKRETATLKCYPIPRHDTVYWYQQGPGQDPQFLISFYEKMQSDKGSIPDRFSAQQFSDYHSELNMSSLELGDSALYFCASSGAEGSYEQYFGPGTRLTVT.

Regarding this clone: This sample includes further DNA sequences coding for the same CDR3. V usage is TRBV6-5 and J usage is TRBJ1-1; D is ambiguous. The CDR3 runs 14 residues. Looked up from germline, CDR1 is MNHEY and CDR2 is SVGAGI. Trimming took 0 bases from V and 1 from J, leaving 6 bases between them. The CDR3 DNA is TGTGCCAGCAGTTACTCCGGGGAGAACACTGAAGCTTTCTTT. Encoded protein: CASSYSGENTEAFF.

The CDR3 is CSVEPALTGGYYGYTF. CDR3 in DNA: TGCAGCGTTGAACCCGCCCTAACAGGGGGCTACTATGGCTACACCTTC. This chain connects TRBV29-1 to TRBJ1-2; 9 bases fit TRBD1. The CDR3 length is 16 residues. Germline lookup yields CDR1 SQVTM and CDR2 ANQGSEA. The junction had 10 bases not matched to a gene; V was cut back by 2 bases and J by 3 bases.

For the CDR3, the DNA is TGTGCCTGGAGTGGTAGCGGGGGTTTACGTGATACGCAGTATTTT. Encoded protein: CAWSGSGGLRDTQYF. This chain joins TRBV30 and TRBJ2-3, with TRBD2 matching over 9 bases. The V segment lost 1 base and the J segment 6 bases; nucleotides outside the gene matches: 8. Germline-derived CDR1 and CDR2 are GTSNPN and SVGIG (reference sequence). The CDR3 has 15 residues.